This is a list of T cell receptor beta chains from one sample in a study of blood T cell repertoires in COVID-19. Only in-frame clones appear in the TCRdb table, and some are missing; sequencing was by immunoSEQ multiplex PCR. The sample lists fewer than 120,000 clones, 75% to 80% occurring once. The sample comprised peripheral blood. The receptors shown here come from an elderly woman with active or convalescent COVID-19. CDR3s include the opening cysteine and the closing phenylalanine or tryptophan. Fields, in order: CDR3 length, clone size, D gene, J gene, V gene, CDR3 protein, CDR3 DNA. A D gene is named only where the DNA matches it firmly. Clone size, where shown, is once, few, many, or a class for clones that have expanded.

len: 15; abundance: NA; d_gene: TRBD1; j_gene: TRBJ2-7; v_gene: TRBV6-5; CDR3aa: CASSSPGQGVWEQYF; CDR3nt: TGTGCCAGCAGTAGTCCGGGACAGGGGGTTTGGGAGCAGTACTTC
len: 16; abundance: NA; d_gene: TRBD1; j_gene: TRBJ2-7; v_gene: TRBV7-9; CDR3aa: CASSLHLTGLSYEQYF; CDR3nt: TGTGCCAGCAGCTTACACTTGACAGGGCTATCCTACGAGCAGTACTTC
len: 15; abundance: NA; d_gene: NA; j_gene: TRBJ1-2; v_gene: TRBV5-1; CDR3aa: CASSLAGDGRRGYTF; CDR3nt: TGCGCCAGCAGCTTGGCGGGAGATGGCCGGAGGGGCTACACCTTC
len: 16; abundance: NA; d_gene: TRBD1; j_gene: TRBJ1-2; v_gene: TRBV7-9; CDR3aa: CASSLSGTGNNYGYTF; CDR3nt: TGTGCCAGCAGCTTATCCGGGACAGGGAATAACTATGGCTACACCTTC
len: 17; abundance: few; d_gene: NA; j_gene: TRBJ2-5; v_gene: TRBV7-9; CDR3aa: CASSLVGGTAKQETQYF; CDR3nt: TGTGCCAGCAGCTTAGTAGGAGGGACAGCGAAACAAGAGACCCAGTACTTC
len: 14; abundance: NA; d_gene: NA; j_gene: TRBJ2-6; v_gene: TRBV24-1; CDR3aa: CATQANSGANVLTF; CDR3nt: TGTGCCACCCAAGCGAACTCTGGGGCCAACGTCCTGACTTTC
len: 15; abundance: once; d_gene: TRBD1; j_gene: TRBJ1-5; v_gene: TRBV25-1; CDR3aa: CASSDQGEGNQPQHF; CDR3nt: TGTGCCAGCAGTGATCAGGGGGAGGGCAATCAGCCCCAGCATTTT
len: 17; abundance: NA; d_gene: NA; j_gene: TRBJ2-7; v_gene: TRBV5-4; CDR3aa: CASSWGWGGGYSYEQYF; CDR3nt: TGTGCCAGCAGCTGGGGGTGGGGCGGGGGCTACTCCTACGAGCAGTACTTC
len: 13; abundance: NA; d_gene: NA; j_gene: TRBJ1-1; v_gene: TRBV2; CDR3aa: CASSEREFSEAFF; CDR3nt: TGTGCCAGCAGTGAAAGGGAGTTTTCTGAAGCTTTCTTT
len: 11; abundance: NA; d_gene: NA; j_gene: TRBJ2-7; v_gene: TRBV7-2; CDR3aa: CASSPREEQYF; CDR3nt: TGTGCCAGCAGCCCCCGGGAAGAGCAGTACTTC